The present entry profiles one T cell receptor (beta chain) with its context. The data originate from a study of shared clonotypes between healthy human individuals. The wider study: Aged between 18 and 49, the donors were two women and three men. Per donor, CD8 memory used one plate, CD8 naive used two, CD4 memory used three and CD4 naive used three.

Here immunoSEQ multiplex PCR was the method, and the copy in TCRdb shows in-frame clones only, minus some. This table has around 700,000 clones, around three quarters appearing once. Germline CDR1 reads SGDLS; CDR2 reads YYNGEE. The junction had 6 bases not matched to a gene; V was cut back by 0 bases and J by 0 bases. This CDR3 contains 17 residues. The source of this sequence is a woman aged 25 to 39 in good health. The sequenced material came from memory CD4+ T cells sorted from blood. This sample's subset: CD45RA-negative fraction. The gene calls are TRBV9 and TRBJ2-7; the match to TRBD1 covers 10 bases. CDR3 coding DNA: TGTGCCAGCAGCGTAGACCCAGGACAGGGGGACTCCTACGAGCAGTACTTC. Translation: CASSVDPGQGDSYEQYF.